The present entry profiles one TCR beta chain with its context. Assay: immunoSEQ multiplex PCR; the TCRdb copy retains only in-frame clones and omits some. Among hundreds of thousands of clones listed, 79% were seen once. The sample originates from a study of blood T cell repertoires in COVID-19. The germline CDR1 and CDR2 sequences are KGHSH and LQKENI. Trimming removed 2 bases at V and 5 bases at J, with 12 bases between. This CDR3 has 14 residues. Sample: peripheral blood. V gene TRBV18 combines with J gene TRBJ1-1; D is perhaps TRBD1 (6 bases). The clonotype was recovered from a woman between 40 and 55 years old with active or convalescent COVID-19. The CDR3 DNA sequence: TGTGCCAGCTCACCATCAGGGGCATGGACTGAAGCTTTCTTT. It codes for CASSPSGAWTEAFF.